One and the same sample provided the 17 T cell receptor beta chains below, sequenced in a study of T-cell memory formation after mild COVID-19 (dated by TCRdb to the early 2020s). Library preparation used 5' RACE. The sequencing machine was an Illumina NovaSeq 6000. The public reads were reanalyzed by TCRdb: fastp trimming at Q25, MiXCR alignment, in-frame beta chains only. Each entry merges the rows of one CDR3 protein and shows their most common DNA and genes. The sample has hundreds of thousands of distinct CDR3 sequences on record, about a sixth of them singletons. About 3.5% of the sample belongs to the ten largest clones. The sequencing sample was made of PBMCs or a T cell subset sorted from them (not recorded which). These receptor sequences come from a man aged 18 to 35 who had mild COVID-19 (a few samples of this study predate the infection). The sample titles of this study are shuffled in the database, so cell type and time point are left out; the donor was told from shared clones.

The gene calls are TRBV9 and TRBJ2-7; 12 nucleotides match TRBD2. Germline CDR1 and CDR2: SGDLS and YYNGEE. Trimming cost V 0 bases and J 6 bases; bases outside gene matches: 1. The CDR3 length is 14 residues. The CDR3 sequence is CASSVELAGGEQYV. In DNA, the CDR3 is TGTGCCAGCAGCGTAGAACTAGCGGGGGGCGAGCAGTACGTC.

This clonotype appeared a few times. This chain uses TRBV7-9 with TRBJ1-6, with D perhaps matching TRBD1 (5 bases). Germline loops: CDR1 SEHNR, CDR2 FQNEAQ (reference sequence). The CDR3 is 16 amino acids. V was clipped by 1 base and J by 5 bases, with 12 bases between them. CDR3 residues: CASSLGGAGHNSPLHF. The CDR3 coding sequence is TGTGCCAGCAGCTTAGGGGGCGCGGGGCATAATTCACCCCTCCACTTT. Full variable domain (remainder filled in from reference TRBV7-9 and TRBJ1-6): DTGVSQNPRHKITKRGQNVTFRCDPISEHNRLYWYRQTLGQGPEFLTYFQNEAQLEKSRLLSDRFSAERPKGSFSTLEIQRTEQGDSAMYLCASSLGGAGHNSPLHFGNGTRLTVT.

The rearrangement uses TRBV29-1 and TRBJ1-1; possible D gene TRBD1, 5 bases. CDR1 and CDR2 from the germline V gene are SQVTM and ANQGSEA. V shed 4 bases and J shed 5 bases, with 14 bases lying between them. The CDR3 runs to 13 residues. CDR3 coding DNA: TGCAGCGTTGTCAGACAGTTAACGACTGAAGCTTTCTTT. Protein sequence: CSVVRQLTTEAFF.

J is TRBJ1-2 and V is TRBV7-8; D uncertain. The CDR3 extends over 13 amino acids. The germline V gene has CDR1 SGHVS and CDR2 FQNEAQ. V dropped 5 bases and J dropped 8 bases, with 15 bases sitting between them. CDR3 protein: CASSDRLVRGYTF. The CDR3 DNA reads TGTGCCAGCAGCGATCGGCTGGTGCGAGGCTACACCTTC.

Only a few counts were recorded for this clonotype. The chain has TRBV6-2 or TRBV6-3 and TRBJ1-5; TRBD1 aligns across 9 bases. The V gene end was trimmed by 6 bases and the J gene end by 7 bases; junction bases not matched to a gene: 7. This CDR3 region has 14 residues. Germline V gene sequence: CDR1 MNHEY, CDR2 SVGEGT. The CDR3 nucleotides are TGTGCCAGCAGGGCGGGACAGGGAGGCCAGCCCCAGCATTTT. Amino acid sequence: CASRAGQGGQPQHF.

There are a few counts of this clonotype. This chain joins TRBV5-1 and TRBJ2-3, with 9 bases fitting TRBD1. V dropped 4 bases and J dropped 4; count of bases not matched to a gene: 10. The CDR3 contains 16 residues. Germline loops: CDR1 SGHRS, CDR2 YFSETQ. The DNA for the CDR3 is TGCGCCAGCAGCCCGTGGACAGGGGTTAGGGCAGATACGCAGTATTTT. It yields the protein CASSPWTGVRADTQYF.

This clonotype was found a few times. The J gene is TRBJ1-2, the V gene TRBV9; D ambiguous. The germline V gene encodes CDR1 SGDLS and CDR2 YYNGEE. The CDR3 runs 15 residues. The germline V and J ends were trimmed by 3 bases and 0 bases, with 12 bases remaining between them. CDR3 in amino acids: CASSARSTSNYGYTF. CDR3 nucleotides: TGTGCCAGCAGCGCCAGGTCGACATCTAACTATGGCTACACCTTC.

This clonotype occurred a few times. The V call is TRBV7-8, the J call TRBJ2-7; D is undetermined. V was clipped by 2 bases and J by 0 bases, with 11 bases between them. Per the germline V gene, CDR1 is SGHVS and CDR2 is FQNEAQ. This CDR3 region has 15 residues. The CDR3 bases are TGTGCCAGCAGCTTAATGGGCGGATACTCCTACGAGCAGTACTTC. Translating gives CASSLMGGYSYEQYF.

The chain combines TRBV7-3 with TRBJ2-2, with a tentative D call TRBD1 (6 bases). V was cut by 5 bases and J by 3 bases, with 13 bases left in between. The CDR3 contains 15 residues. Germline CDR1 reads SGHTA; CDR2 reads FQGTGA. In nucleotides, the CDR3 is TGTGCCAGCAGCCCACAGGGTTTGGACACCGGGGAGCTGTTTTTT. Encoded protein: CASSPQGLDTGELFF.

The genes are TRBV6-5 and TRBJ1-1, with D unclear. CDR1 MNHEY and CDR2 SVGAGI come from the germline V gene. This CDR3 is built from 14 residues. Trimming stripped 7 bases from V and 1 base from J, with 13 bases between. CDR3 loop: CASKLGRRNTEAFF. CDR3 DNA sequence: TGTGCCAGCAAGTTAGGTCGGAGGAACACTGAAGCTTTCTTT.

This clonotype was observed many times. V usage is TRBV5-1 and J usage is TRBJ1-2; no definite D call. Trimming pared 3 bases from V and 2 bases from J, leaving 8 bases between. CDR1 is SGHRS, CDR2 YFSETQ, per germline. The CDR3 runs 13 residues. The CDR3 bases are TGCGCCAGCAGCTCCGGACCGAACTATGGCTACACCTTC. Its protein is CASSSGPNYGYTF. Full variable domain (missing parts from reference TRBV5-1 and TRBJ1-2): KAGVTQTPRYLIKTRGQQVTLSCSPISGHRSVSWYQQTPGQGLQFLFEYFSETQRNKGNFPGRFSGRQFSNSRSEMNVSTLELGDSALYLCASSSGPNYGYTFGSGTRLTVV.

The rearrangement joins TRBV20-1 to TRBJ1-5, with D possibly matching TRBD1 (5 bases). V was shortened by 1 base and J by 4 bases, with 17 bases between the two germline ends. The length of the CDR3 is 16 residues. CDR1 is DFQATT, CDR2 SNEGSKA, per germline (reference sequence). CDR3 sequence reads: CSARAREGGANQPQHF. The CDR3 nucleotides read TGCAGTGCTAGAGCCCGGGAAGGAGGGGCGAATCAGCCCCAGCATTTT.

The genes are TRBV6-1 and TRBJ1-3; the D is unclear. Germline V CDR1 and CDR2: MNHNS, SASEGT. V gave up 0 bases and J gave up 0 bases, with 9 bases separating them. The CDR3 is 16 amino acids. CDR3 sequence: CASSEARANSGNTIYF. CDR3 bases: TGTGCCAGCAGTGAAGCGAGGGCGAACTCTGGAAACACCATATATTTT.

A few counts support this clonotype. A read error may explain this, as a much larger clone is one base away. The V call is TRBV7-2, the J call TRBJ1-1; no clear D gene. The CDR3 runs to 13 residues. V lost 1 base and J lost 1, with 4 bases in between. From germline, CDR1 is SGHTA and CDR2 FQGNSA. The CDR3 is CASSLEANTEAFF. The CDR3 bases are TGTGCCAGCAGCTTAGAGGCGAACACTGAAGCTTTCTTT.

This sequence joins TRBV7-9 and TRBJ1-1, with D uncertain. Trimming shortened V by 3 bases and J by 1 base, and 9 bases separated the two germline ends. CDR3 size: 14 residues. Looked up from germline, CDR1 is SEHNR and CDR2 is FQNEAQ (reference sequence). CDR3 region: CASSLEGSNTEAFF. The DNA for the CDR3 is TGTGCCAGCAGCTTGGAAGGATCGAACACTGAAGCTTTCTTT.

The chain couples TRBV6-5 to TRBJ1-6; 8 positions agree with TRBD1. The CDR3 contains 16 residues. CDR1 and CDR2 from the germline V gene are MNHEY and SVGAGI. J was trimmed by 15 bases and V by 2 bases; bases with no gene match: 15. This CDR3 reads CASSYLTVRTGIFLHF. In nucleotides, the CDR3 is TGTGCCAGCAGTTACCTAACCGTTCGGACAGGGATTTTCCTCCACTTT.

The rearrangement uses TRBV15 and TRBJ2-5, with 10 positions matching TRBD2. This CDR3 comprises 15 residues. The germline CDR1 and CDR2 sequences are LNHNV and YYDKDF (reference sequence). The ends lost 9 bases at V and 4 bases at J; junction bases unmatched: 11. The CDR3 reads CATGTSGAWGETQYF. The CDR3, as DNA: TGTGCCACAGGCACTAGCGGGGCCTGGGGAGAGACCCAGTACTTC.